Sequencing of this TCR beta chain was carried out in a study of blood T cell repertoires in COVID-19 (dated by TCRdb to about 2020). General notes on the study: The collaborator samples originated in the United States, Italy and Spain and spanned the acute and convalescent phases of COVID-19. The prospective study material was composed of cDNA or gDNA derived from T cells, B-cell-depleted T cells, or PBMCs. The dataset comprised deeply sampled blood TCRbeta repertoires from subjects exposed to, actively infected with, or recovered from COVID-19. The repertoires were released in a freely available public database intended as a resource for research on the immune response to SARS-CoV-2. Samples were obtained from the ongoing ImmuneRACE study (first 160 participants) and from 950 to 1,500 subjects provided by 6 global collaborators. A de-identified subject ID, COVID-19 status, age in years and sex were almost always included in the sample metadata. Where HLA class I and class II types were available, the types were taken from metadata supplied by the sample provider, not from assay-based typing.

Remarks on this clone: Its binding antigen is unknown. No much larger clone exists at a distance of one base, and base qualities are not known.

TCRbeta CDR3 regions were amplified from genomic DNA by means of the immunoSEQ Assay, a bias-controlled multiplex PCR. The published analysis was carried out like this. Within the assay, amplification of reference gene primers was used to estimate how many nucleated cells each sample contained. To quantify the absolute abundance of each unique TCRbeta CDR3 rearrangement, sequence reads were collapsed and filtered. For each sample, productive Simpson clonality was calculated as the square root of Simpson's diversity index across productive rearrangements. TCRdb re-hosts the immuneACCESS table, in-frame sequences only. Its copies lack some clones; in the studies checked, an unresolved V gene accounts for under half of them, and the cause for the rest is not known. The D gene and trimming were derived from the DNA, and the V and J assignments and clone size from that table. Here the sample has 100,000 to 150,000 clones; about 79% occur a single time. The leading ten clones occupy more than 35% of the sample.

Whole blood was collected in K2EDTA tubes by collaborating institutions according to the institutions' own protocols. For TCRbeta analysis, collaborators shipped samples in one of three forms: frozen whole blood, isolated PBMCs, or DNA extracted from either of those sample types. The trim is 6 bases for V and 0 bases for J, with a gap of 14 bases between the germline ends. CDR1 and CDR2, looked up from the germline V gene, are SNHLY and FYNNEI. The CDR3 spans 15 residues, from the cysteine through the phenylalanine. Only the CDR3 DNA is retained, 45 bases long and in frame from the first base. Broad study findings and their caveats: The quantity of clinical and demographic metadata differed by source and by participant and was supplied without curation.

The TCR originated in a man aged 40-49 years with active or convalescent COVID-19. Sequences were obtained from peripheral blood. Recombination linked TRBV2 to TRBJ2-5; TRBD1 could be the D gene, as 5 bases match. CDR3 protein: CASSPRQTNQETQYF. The base sequence is TGTGCCAGCAGCCCCAGACAGACGAACCAAGAGACCCAGTACTTC.